This is a list of T cell receptor beta chains from one sample in a study of blood T cell repertoires in COVID-19. Clones were sequenced by immunoSEQ multiplex PCR, and TCRdb holds only the in-frame ones, with some missing. The table includes approximately 90,000 clones, roughly 78% detected once. Sequencing was carried out using peripheral blood. Every receptor here comes from a woman at least 80 years old with acute or convalescent COVID-19. The CDR3 runs from the conserved cysteine through the conserved F or W. Fields, in order: D gene, J gene, V gene, clone size, CDR3 DNA, CDR3 protein. D genes are given only for firm matches. Only some rows state a clone size, as once, few, many or a class for expanded clones.

TRBD1 TRBJ2-2 TRBV5-1 - TGCGCCAGCAGCTTCCAAAACAGGGGGCGGGCGGCCGGGGAGCTGTTTTTT CASSFQNRGRAAGELFF
- TRBJ1-2 TRBV13 few TGTGCCAGCAGCCTAAGGAGTGGGGGCTACACCTTC CASSLRSGGYTF
- TRBJ1-2 TRBV7-8 - TGTGCCAGCAGCTTAGTCCGGAGTTATGGCTACACCTTC CASSLVRSYGYTF
TRBD1 TRBJ2-7 TRBV4-2 few TGTGCCAGCAGCCAACCGGGACAGGGCCCCGAGCAGTACTTC CASSQPGQGPEQYF
TRBD1 TRBJ2-2 TRBV6-6 - TGTGCCAGCAACCCTCGGGACAGGGGAACCGGGGAGCTGTTTTTT CASNPRDRGTGELFF
- TRBJ2-1 TRBV19 few TGTGCCAGTAGTATGGGACTCCACACGGAGCAGTTCTTC CASSMGLHTEQFF
TRBD1 TRBJ1-2 TRBV5-1 - TGCGCCAGCAGCTTGGGACCGACAGGGTTAGCAGCCTATGGCTACACCTTC CASSLGPTGLAAYGYTF
TRBD1 TRBJ1-6 TRBV7-9 - TGTGCCAGCAGCTCCCCGGGACAGGTGAACTCACCCCTCCACTTT CASSSPGQVNSPLHF
- TRBJ2-2 TRBV19 - TGTGCCAGTAGTATAGATCGACAGACCGGGGAGCTGTTTTTT CASSIDRQTGELFF
TRBD2 TRBJ2-1 TRBV5-1 - TGCGCCAGCAGCTCTGGACTAGCGGGGAATGAGCAGTTCTTC CASSSGLAGNEQFF